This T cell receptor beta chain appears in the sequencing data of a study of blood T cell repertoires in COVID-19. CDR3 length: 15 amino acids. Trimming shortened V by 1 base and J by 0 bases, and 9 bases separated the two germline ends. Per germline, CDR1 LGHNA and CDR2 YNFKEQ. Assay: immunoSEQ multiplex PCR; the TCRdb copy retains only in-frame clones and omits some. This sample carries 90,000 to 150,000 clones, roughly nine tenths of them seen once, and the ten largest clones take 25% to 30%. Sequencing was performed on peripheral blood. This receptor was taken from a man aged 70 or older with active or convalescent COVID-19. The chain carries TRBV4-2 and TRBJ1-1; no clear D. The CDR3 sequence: CASSQVTQLNTEAFF. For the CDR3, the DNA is TGTGCCAGCAGCCAAGTAACACAGCTGAACACTGAAGCTTTCTTT.